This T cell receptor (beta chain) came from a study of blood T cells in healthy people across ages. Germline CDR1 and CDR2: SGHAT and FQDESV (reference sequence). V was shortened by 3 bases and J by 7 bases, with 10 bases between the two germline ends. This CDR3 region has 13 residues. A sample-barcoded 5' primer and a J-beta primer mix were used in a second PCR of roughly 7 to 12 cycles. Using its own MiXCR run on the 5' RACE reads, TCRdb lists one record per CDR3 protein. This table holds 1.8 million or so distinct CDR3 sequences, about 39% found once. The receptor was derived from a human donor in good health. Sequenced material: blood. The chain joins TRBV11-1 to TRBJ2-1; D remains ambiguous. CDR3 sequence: CASSFRPTNEQFF. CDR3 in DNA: TGTGCCAGCAGCTTTCGACCCACAAATGAGCAGTTCTTC. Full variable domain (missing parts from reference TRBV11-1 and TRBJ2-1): EAEVAQSPRYKITEKSQAVAFWCDPISGHATLYWYRQILGQGPELLVQFQDESVVDDSQLPKDRFSAERLKGVDSTLKIQPAELGDSAMYLCASSFRPTNEQFFGPGTRLTVL.